The 14 T cell receptor beta chains in this list originate from one sample, sequenced in a study of identical twins. MiXCR was run by TCRdb on the 5' RACE reads, yielding one entry per CDR3 protein. The table lists 750,000 to 950,000 distinct CDR3 sequences, about 12% of them singletons. This same sample was also taken into another study, of yellow fever vaccine responses in identical twins.

Sequenced material: PBMCs. Receptor source: a woman aged 18-29 years in good health.

This clonotype was found a few times. The chain joins TRBV12-3 or TRBV12-4 to TRBJ2-2; a possible D gene is TRBD2 (5 bases). This CDR3 is 17 amino acids long. The V gene lost 5 bases and the J gene lost 2 bases, with 18 bases spanning the gap. For the CDR3, the DNA is TGTGCCAGCAGTAGCGGCGGGCGTTGGCCCAACACCGGGGAGCTGTTTTTT. Its translation: CASSSGGRWPNTGELFF.

This clonotype was seen repeatedly, ten times or more. V usage is TRBV5-8 and J usage is TRBJ2-4; D may be TRBD1 or TRBD2 (5 bases each). The CDR3 extends over 16 amino acids. V lost 4 bases and J 1 base, leaving 15 bases between the germline ends. CDR1 is SGHTS, CDR2 YDEGEE, per germline. CDR3 nucleotides: TGTGCCAGCAGCCAAAGCTTCGGGACGGCCAAAAACATTCAGTACTTC. It yields the protein CASSQSFGTAKNIQYF.

Ten or more counts support this clonotype. The rearrangement links TRBV6-2 or TRBV6-3 to TRBJ2-2, with 7 bases that match TRBD2. The CDR3 sequence is 15 residues long. Germline CDR1 is MNHEY and CDR2 is SVGEGT. V gave up 4 bases and J gave up 4 bases; unmatched junction bases: 6. The CDR3 reads CASSSGREPTGELFF. The CDR3 DNA is TGTGCCAGCAGTTCGGGGCGGGAGCCCACCGGGGAGCTGTTTTTT.

In its sample, this clonotype was seen a few times. The chain is built from TRBV27 and TRBJ2-2; 11 nucleotides agree with TRBD2. This CDR3 spans 17 amino acids. Germline CDR1 and CDR2: MNHEY and SMNVEV (reference sequence). The V segment lost 6 bases and the J segment 2 bases; nucleotides outside the gene matches: 8. The CDR3 sequence is CASRGSLAGGNTGELFF. Written as DNA, the CDR3 is TGTGCCAGCAGGGGATCCCTAGCGGGGGGAAACACCGGGGAGCTGTTTTTT.

This clonotype was seen at least ten times. The V gene is TRBV6-1, the J gene TRBJ1-2; 9 bases fit TRBD1. Germline lookup yields CDR1 MNHNS and CDR2 SASEGT. V trimming: 6 bases; J trimming: 8 bases; junction bases outside the gene matches: 16. The CDR3 sequence is 16 residues long. The CDR3 region has the DNA TGTGCCAGCAGCCGACTCCCGGACAGGGGCATGGGGGGCTACACCTTC. Translation: CASSRLPDRGMGGYTF.

This chain uses TRBV14 with TRBJ1-3; D gene unclear. This CDR3 contains 17 residues. The germline gives CDR1 SGHDN, CDR2 FVKESK. The V and J ends lost 0 bases and 0 bases respectively, with 12 bases between them. This CDR3 reads CASSQETAASSGNTIYF. The CDR3 coding sequence is TGTGCCAGCAGCCAAGAGACGGCTGCCAGCTCTGGAAACACCATATATTTT.

In this sample, this clonotype turned up a few times. The V gene is TRBV12-3 or TRBV12-4, the J gene TRBJ1-3; 9 positions agree with TRBD1. This CDR3 has 16 residues. Germline trimming cut 1 base from V and 3 bases from J; bases unmatched to any gene: 4. CDR3 region: CASSLGGQGIGNTIYF. In nucleotides, the CDR3 is TGTGCCAGCAGTTTAGGCGGACAGGGGATTGGAAACACCATATATTTT.

The chain uses TRBV20-1 and TRBJ2-1; no clear D. V was clipped by 4 bases and J by 4 bases, with 17 bases between them. The CDR3 sequence is 15 residues long. Germline CDR1 DFQATT, CDR2 SNEGSKA (reference sequence). This CDR3 reads CSAIPLALGYNEQFF. The DNA of the CDR3 is TGCAGTGCTATTCCACTGGCCTTAGGTTACAATGAGCAGTTCTTC.

This clonotype came up a few times. The chain carries TRBV5-5 and TRBJ1-1; D is unclear. CDR3 length equals 14 residues. V was trimmed by 0 bases and J by 5 bases, leaving 11 bases between them. Germline V gene sequence: CDR1 SGHKS, CDR2 YYEKEE (reference sequence). In DNA, the CDR3 is TGTGCCAGCAGCTTGGCAGGCAAAGGGACTGAAGCTTTCTTT. Translating it yields CASSLAGKGTEAFF.

This clonotype showed up many times. The chain employs TRBV3-1 and TRBJ1-6; tentative D call: TRBD1 (5 bases). The CDR3 has 18 residues. V was cut by 4 bases and J by 0 bases, with 16 bases left in between. CDR1 and CDR2 (germline): LGHDT, YNNKEL (reference sequence). The CDR3: CASSLTLGRPSYNSPLHF. The CDR3 DNA reads as TGTGCCAGCAGCCTGACTTTGGGACGCCCCTCCTATAATTCACCCCTCCACTTT.

The chain uses TRBV20-1 and TRBJ2-4, with 9 nucleotides matching TRBD1. CDR1 DFQATT and CDR2 SNEGSKA come from the germline V gene (reference sequence). J was trimmed by 8 bases and V by 4 bases; bases with no gene match: 6. The CDR3 runs to 13 residues. The CDR3 DNA is TGCAGTGCTAACGGGGACAGGGAGTACATTCAGTACTTC. Translated, it gives CSANGDREYIQYF.

Only a few counts were recorded for this clonotype. The chain couples TRBV12-3 or TRBV12-4 to TRBJ2-7; TRBD2 matches at 9 bases. This CDR3 has 16 residues. V shed 6 bases and J 2 bases; nucleotides not matched to a gene: 11. CDR3 loop: CASSPVAGVTPYEQYF. CDR3 DNA sequence: TGTGCCAGCAGCCCGGTAGCGGGAGTTACTCCCTACGAGCAGTACTTC.

This CDR3 is CASSPGLAGGQNTGELFF. The CDR3 DNA is TGTGCCAGCAGTCCGGGACTAGCGGGAGGGCAGAACACCGGGGAGCTGTTTTTT. The chain links TRBV25-1 to TRBJ2-2, with TRBD2 identical over 16 bases. The CDR3 covers 18 residues. The V segment lost 5 bases and the J segment 1 base; nucleotides outside the gene matches: 4. CDR1 is MGHDK and CDR2 is SYGVNS in the germline V gene.

V is TRBV10-3 and J is TRBJ2-5, with D possibly being TRBD1 or TRBD2 (5 bases each). Trimming shortened V by 4 bases and J by 7 bases, and 16 bases separated the two germline ends. The CDR3 contains 14 residues. Per the germline V gene, CDR1 is ENHRY and CDR2 is SYGVKD. In nucleotides, the CDR3 is TGTGCCATCAGTGTCCGGGACGTCTCCTCGACCCAGTACTTC. It codes for CAISVRDVSSTQYF.